This passage covers 27 T cell receptor beta chains from one sample sequenced in a study of blood T cell repertoires in COVID-19. This table comes from immunoSEQ multiplex PCR, and its TCRdb copy is limited to in-frame clones, with some not included. The sample yields over 200,000 clones, roughly 88% seen once. The specimen sequenced was PBMCs or T cells enriched from blood (not recorded which). The source is a woman aged 30 to 39 who had been exposed to COVID-19.

The rearrangement uses TRBV20-1 and TRBJ1-2, with no clear D. Trimming removed 1 base from V and 7 bases from J, with 7 bases in between. Germline V gene lookup returns CDR1 DFQATT and CDR2 SNEGSKA (reference sequence). CDR3 length: 11 residues. This CDR3 reads CSARGLGGYTF. In nucleotides, the CDR3 is TGCAGTGCTAGAGGACTAGGTGGCTACACCTTC.

This sequence joins TRBV9 and TRBJ1-2; no definite D call. Germline CDR1 and CDR2: SGDLS and YYNGEE. This CDR3 is built from 15 residues. The V end lost 5 bases, the J end lost 7 bases, and 21 bases lay between the germline ends. CDR3 sequence: CASSWEVGPLRGYTF. The CDR3 nucleotides read TGTGCCAGCAGTTGGGAGGTCGGCCCATTGCGTGGCTACACCTTC.

The CDR3 region has the DNA TGTGCCAGCAGTGAAGGGCAGCGATTCTATAATTCACCCCTCCACTTT. Amino acids: CASSEGQRFYNSPLHF. The rearrangement uses TRBV2 and TRBJ1-6; D is ambiguous. The CDR3 has 16 residues. Germline CDR1 reads SNHLY; CDR2 reads FYNNEI. V was pared by 1 base and J by 3 bases, with 10 bases between.

The chain has TRBV19 and TRBJ1-2; 7 bases fit TRBD1. The V and J ends lost 7 bases and 0 bases, in that order; junction bases with no gene match: 14. This CDR3 region has 17 residues. CDR1 LNHDA and CDR2 SQIVND come from the germline V gene (reference sequence). CDR3 in DNA: TGTGCCAGTACTGACTTCGCCGCAGGGGGATCTAACTATGGCTACACCTTC. Residues: CASTDFAAGGSNYGYTF.

This clone occurred once. The V call is TRBV19, the J call TRBJ2-7; 9 bases align to TRBD1. Germline loops: CDR1 LNHDA, CDR2 SQIVND (reference sequence). Unmatched junction bases numbered 5, after V lost 5 bases and J lost 3 bases. The CDR3 is 14 residues long. The CDR3 coding sequence is TGTGCCAGTAGTCTCGACAGGGGGAGCTACGAGCAGTACTTC. Translating gives CASSLDRGSYEQYF.

The chain uses TRBV12-3 or TRBV12-4 and TRBJ2-5, with no clear D. The CDR3 has 12 residues. Trimming took 6 bases from V and 0 from J, leaving 5 bases between them. In nucleotides, the CDR3 is TGTGCCAGCAGCCGGTACCAAGAGACCCAGTACTTC. Translation: CASSRYQETQYF.

This chain uses TRBV11-2 with TRBJ1-1; D is possibly TRBD1 (5 bases). CDR1 is SGHAT, CDR2 FQNNGV, per germline. V was pared by 3 bases and J by 2 bases, with 10 bases between. The CDR3 runs to 14 residues. The CDR3: CASSLIRGNTEAFF. The CDR3 DNA is TGTGCCAGCAGCTTGATAAGGGGAAACACTGAAGCTTTCTTT.

This rearrangement joins TRBV5-1 to TRBJ1-4, with D perhaps matching TRBD1 (6 bases). Trimming cost V 0 bases and J 5 bases, with 14 bases left between them. The CDR3 is 16 amino acids. Germline CDR1 SGHRS, CDR2 YFSETQ. The CDR3 nucleotides read TGCGCCAGCAGCTTGGGATTGGACAGAGCGAATGAAAAACTGTTTTTT. It codes for CASSLGLDRANEKLFF.

V is TRBV28 and J is TRBJ2-1; TRBD2 agrees at 11 bases. Germline CDR1 MDHEN, CDR2 SYDVKM. Trimming took 1 base from V and 9 from J; bases not matched to a gene: 5. This CDR3 is built from 15 residues. For the CDR3, the DNA is TGTGCCAGCAGTTTATTACTAGCGGGAGCGAGTGAGCAGTTCTTC. This translates into CASSLLLAGASEQFF.

This clone was seen more than once but under ten times. The chain has TRBV19 and TRBJ1-1; tentative D call: TRBD1 (6 bases). Looked up from germline, CDR1 is LNHDA and CDR2 is SQIVND (reference sequence). Trimming cost V 5 bases and J 1 base, with 14 bases left between them. The CDR3 contains 15 residues. CDR3 protein: CASSPNRVRNTEAFF. CDR3 bases: TGTGCCAGTAGTCCTAACAGGGTAAGGAACACTGAAGCTTTCTTT.

This rearrangement joins TRBV6-1 to TRBJ2-3, with TRBD2 matching 10 bases. Per the germline V gene, CDR1 is MNHNS and CDR2 is SASEGT. The CDR3 totals 16 residues. V was pared by 4 bases and J by 2 bases, with 6 bases of the junction left unmatched. The DNA for the CDR3 is TGTGCCAGCAGTGGCGGGACTAGCGCCACCACAGATACGCAGTATTTT. Translating it yields CASSGGTSATTDTQYF.

The J gene is TRBJ2-1, the V gene TRBV10-2; unclear D gene. Germline CDR1 WSHSY, CDR2 SAAADI. Trimming removed 7 bases at V and 0 bases at J, with 13 bases between. The length of the CDR3 is 15 residues. The CDR3 nucleotides are TGCGCCAGCACCCAAGAAATGAGCTCCTACAATGAGCAGTTCTTC. This gives the protein CASTQEMSSYNEQFF.

The V and J genes are TRBV12-3 or TRBV12-4 and TRBJ2-1; D not resolved. The CDR3 is made up of 13 amino acids. Trimming took off 3 bases at V and 4 bases at J, with 7 bases between the two ends. CDR3 sequence: CASSLAEYNEQFF. The CDR3 nucleotides are TGTGCCAGCAGTTTGGCCGAATACAATGAGCAGTTCTTC.

This chain connects TRBV28 to TRBJ1-2; D unresolved. The CDR3 is 10 residues long. Trimming removed 6 bases at V and 6 bases at J, with 5 bases between. Per the germline V gene, CDR1 is MDHEN and CDR2 is SYDVKM. The CDR3 DNA reads as TGTGCCAGCAGCTCTGATGGCTACACCTTC. It is translated as CASSSDGYTF.

The chain joins TRBV11-1 to TRBJ1-1; 9 nucleotides match TRBD1. This CDR3 has 14 amino acids. Trimming cost V 5 bases and J 5 bases; bases outside gene matches: 6. The germline V gene encodes CDR1 SGHAT and CDR2 FQDESV (reference sequence). CDR3 sequence: CASSPNRGRTEAFF. The CDR3 DNA is TGTGCCAGCAGCCCAAACAGGGGGCGGACTGAAGCTTTCTTT.

The rearrangement links TRBV5-1 to TRBJ2-2; D unresolved. Trimming removed 4 bases at V and 8 bases at J, with 18 bases between. Germline V CDR1 and CDR2: SGHRS, YFSETQ. The CDR3 extends over 15 amino acids. The CDR3, as DNA: TGCGCCAGCAGCAAGGATGGGCCCTTTGCGGGGGAGCTGTTTTTT. Amino acids: CASSKDGPFAGELFF.

The chain couples TRBV3-1 (or the pseudogene TRBV3-2) to TRBJ2-5, with TRBD2 identical over 9 bases. CDR3 length: 18 amino acids. Germline CDR1 reads LGHDT; CDR2 reads YNNKEL (reference sequence). Trimming removed 4 bases from V and 5 bases from J; junction bases left unmatched: 17. CDR3 DNA: TGTGCCAGCAGCCCTAAGAGCACGGGACTAGCAGCGGGGGAGACCCAGTACTTC. Protein: CASSPKSTGLAAGETQYF.

The CDR3 sequence: CASSLTQGIGEQFF. The DNA for the CDR3 is TGTGCCAGCAGCTTAACTCAGGGAATTGGTGAGCAGTTCTTC. This sequence joins TRBV7-3 and TRBJ2-1; the D gene is possibly TRBD1 (5 bases). CDR1 is SGHTA and CDR2 is FQGTGA in the germline V gene. The length of the CDR3 is 14 residues. Trimming cost V 0 bases and J 9 bases, with 12 bases left between them.

The chain combines TRBV5-6 with TRBJ2-7; 7 positions agree with TRBD1. In germline, CDR1 is SGHDT, CDR2 YYEEEE. There are 13 residues in the CDR3. Unmatched junction bases numbered 7, after V lost 4 bases and J lost 6 bases. Written as DNA, the CDR3 is TGTGCCAGCAGCGCTTACAGGGGTTCCGAGCAGTACTTC. It codes for CASSAYRGSEQYF.

The genes are TRBV19 and TRBJ1-5; weak D call: TRBD1 (5 bases). The ends were cut back, 7 bases at V and 7 bases at J, with 14 bases in the middle. The CDR3 is 13 residues long. Per the germline V gene, CDR1 is LNHDA and CDR2 is SQIVND (reference sequence). CDR3 coding DNA: TGTGCCAGTATTACCCGGGGGGACCAGCCCCAGCATTTT. This translates into CASITRGDQPQHF. The entire variable domain, with the rest obtained from reference TRBV19 and TRBJ1-5, is as follows: DGGITQSPKYLFRKEGQNVTLSCEQNLNHDAMYWYRQDPGQGLRLIYYSQIVNDFQKGDIAEGYSVSREKKESFPLTVTSAQKNPTAFYLCASITRGDQPQHFGDGTRLSIL.

The rearrangement uses TRBV18 and TRBJ2-3, with D tentatively TRBD1 (6 bases). With 1 base removed from V and 9 bases from J, the gap between germline ends came to 8 bases. The CDR3 totals 12 residues. The germline V gene has CDR1 KGHSH and CDR2 LQKENI. This chain's CDR3 is CASSPQRGTQYF. The CDR3 DNA reads as TGTGCCAGCTCACCACAAAGGGGGACGCAGTATTTT.

V usage is TRBV7-9 and J usage is TRBJ1-3, with 8 bases identical to TRBD1. The junction had 11 bases not matched to a gene; V was cut back by 4 bases and J by 3 bases. The CDR3 consists of 17 residues. CDR1 and CDR2 (germline): SEHNR, FQNEAQ (reference sequence). CDR3 region: CASSSGTGVSRGNTIYF. CDR3 bases: TGTGCCAGCAGCTCCGGGACAGGAGTTTCCCGTGGAAACACCATATATTTT. The whole variable domain, remainder taken from reference TRBV7-9 and TRBJ1-3, is DTGVSQNPRHKITKRGQNVTFRCDPISEHNRLYWYRQTLGQGPEFLTYFQNEAQLEKSRLLSDRFSAERPKGSFSTLEIQRTEQGDSAMYLCASSSGTGVSRGNTIYFGEGSWLTVV.

The rearrangement uses TRBV7-9 and TRBJ1-3; TRBD1 matches 9 bases. V lost 4 bases to trimming and J lost 9 bases; unmatched junction nucleotides: 7. In germline, CDR1 is SEHNR, CDR2 FQNEAQ (reference sequence). This CDR3 region has 14 residues. The CDR3 coding sequence is TGTGCCAGCAGCTCCCCGGGACAGGGTGGCACCATATATTTT. Its protein is CASSSPGQGGTIYF.

V and J are TRBV19 and TRBJ1-2, with 9 bases that match TRBD1. V lost 4 bases, J lost 7 bases, and 10 bases stayed unmatched. The length of the CDR3 is 15 residues. Per germline, CDR1 LNHDA and CDR2 SQIVND (reference sequence). CDR3 residues: CASSRGQGSSGGYTF. CDR3 nucleotide sequence: TGTGCCAGTAGTAGGGGACAGGGATCGTCTGGTGGCTACACCTTC.

This chain connects TRBV9 to TRBJ2-7; 10 bases map to TRBD2. After removal of 0 bases from V and 3 bases from J, the junction contained 6 bases not matched to a gene. Germline loops: CDR1 SGDLS, CDR2 YYNGEE. The CDR3 consists of 16 residues. This CDR3 reads CASSVGPSGSGYEQYF. The DNA for the CDR3 is TGTGCCAGCAGCGTAGGCCCTAGCGGGAGTGGCTACGAGCAGTACTTC. The full variable domain, in which reference TRBV9 and TRBJ2-7 provide the parts outside the CDR3, is DSGVTQTPKHLITATGQRVTLRCSPRSGDLSVYWYQQSLDQGLQFLIQYYNGEERAKGNILERFSAQQFPDLHSELNLSSLELGDSALYFCASSVGPSGSGYEQYFGPGTRLTVT.

This chain connects TRBV24-1 to TRBJ2-2; 7 bases map to TRBD1. Trimming took 10 bases from V and 1 from J; bases not matched to a gene: 5. The length of the CDR3 is 14 residues. Germline CDR1 KGHDR, CDR2 SFDVKD. CDR3 in amino acids: CATTGTVNTGELFF. CDR3 coding DNA: TGTGCCACAACCGGGACAGTGAACACCGGGGAGCTGTTTTTT.

V gene TRBV19 combines with J gene TRBJ1-1; D is undetermined. Per germline, CDR1 LNHDA and CDR2 SQIVND (reference sequence). Trimming took off 5 bases at V and 1 base at J, with 11 bases between the two ends. The CDR3 spans 14 residues. As DNA, the CDR3 is TGTGCCAGTAGTTGGGAACGGGAGAACACTGAAGCTTTCTTT. Encoded protein: CASSWERENTEAFF.